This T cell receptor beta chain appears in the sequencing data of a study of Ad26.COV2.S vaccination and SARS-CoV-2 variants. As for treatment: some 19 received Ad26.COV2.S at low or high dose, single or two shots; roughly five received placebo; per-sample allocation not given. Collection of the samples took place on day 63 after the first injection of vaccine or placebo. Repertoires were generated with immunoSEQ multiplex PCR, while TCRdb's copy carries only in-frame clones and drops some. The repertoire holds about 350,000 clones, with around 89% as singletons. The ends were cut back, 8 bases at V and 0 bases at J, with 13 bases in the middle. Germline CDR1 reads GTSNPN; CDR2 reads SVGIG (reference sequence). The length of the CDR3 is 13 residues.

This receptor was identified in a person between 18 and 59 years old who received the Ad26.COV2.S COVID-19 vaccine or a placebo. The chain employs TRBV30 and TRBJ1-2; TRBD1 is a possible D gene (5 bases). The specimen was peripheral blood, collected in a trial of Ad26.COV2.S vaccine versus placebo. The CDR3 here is CAGTSGANYGYTF. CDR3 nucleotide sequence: TGTGCCGGGACCTCGGGTGCTAACTATGGCTACACCTTC.